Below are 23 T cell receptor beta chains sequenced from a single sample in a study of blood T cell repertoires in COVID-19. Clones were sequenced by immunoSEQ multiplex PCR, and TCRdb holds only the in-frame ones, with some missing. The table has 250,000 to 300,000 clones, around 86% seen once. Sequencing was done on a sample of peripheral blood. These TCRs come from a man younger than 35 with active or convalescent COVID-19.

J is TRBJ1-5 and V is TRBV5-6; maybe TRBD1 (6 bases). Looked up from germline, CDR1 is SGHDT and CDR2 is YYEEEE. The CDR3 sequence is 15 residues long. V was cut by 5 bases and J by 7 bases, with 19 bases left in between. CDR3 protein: CASSSTGIFGQPQHF. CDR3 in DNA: TGTGCCAGCAGTTCTACAGGGATTTTCGGGCAGCCCCAGCATTTT. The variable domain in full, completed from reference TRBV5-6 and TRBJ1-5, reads DAGVTQSPTHLIKTRGQQVTLRCSPKSGHDTVSWYQQALGQGPQFIFQYYEEEERQRGNFPDRFSGHQFPNYSSELNVNALLLGDSALYLCASSSTGIFGQPQHFGDGTRLSIL.

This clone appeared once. In nucleotides, the CDR3 is TGTGCCAGCAGCCATGACAGGGTTAAAGAGACCCAGTACTTC. Its translation: CASSHDRVKETQYF. V gene TRBV3-1 (or the pseudogene TRBV3-2) combines with J gene TRBJ2-5, with 7 positions matching TRBD1. CDR3 size: 14 residues. J gave up 3 bases and V 3 bases, and 4 bases lay outside the gene matches. CDR1 and CDR2 from the germline V gene are LGHDT and YNNKEL (reference sequence).

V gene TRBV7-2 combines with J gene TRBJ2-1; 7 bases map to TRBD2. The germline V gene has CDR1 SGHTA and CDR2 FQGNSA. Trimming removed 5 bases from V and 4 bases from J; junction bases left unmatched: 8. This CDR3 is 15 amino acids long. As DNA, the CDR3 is TGTGCCAGCAGCCAGCGGGGCAGCTTGTACAATGAGCAGTTCTTC. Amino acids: CASSQRGSLYNEQFF.

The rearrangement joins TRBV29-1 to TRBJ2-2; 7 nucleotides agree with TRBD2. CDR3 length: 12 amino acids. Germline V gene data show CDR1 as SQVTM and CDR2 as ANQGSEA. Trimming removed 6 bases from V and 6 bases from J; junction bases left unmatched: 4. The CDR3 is CSVAGEAGELFF. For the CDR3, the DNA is TGCAGCGTCGCGGGGGAAGCCGGGGAGCTGTTTTTT.

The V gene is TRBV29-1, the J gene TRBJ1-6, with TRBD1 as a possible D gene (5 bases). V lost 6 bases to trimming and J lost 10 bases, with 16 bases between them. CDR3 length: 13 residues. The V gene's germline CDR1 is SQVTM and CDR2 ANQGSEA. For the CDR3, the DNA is TGCAGCGTAAAGATGGACATTCGCTCACCCCTCCACTTT. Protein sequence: CSVKMDIRSPLHF. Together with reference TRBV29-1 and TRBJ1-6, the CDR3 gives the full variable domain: SAVISQKPSRDICQRGTSLTIQCQVDSQVTMMFWYRQQPGQSLTLIATANQGSEATYESGFVIDKFPISRPNLTFSTLTVSNMSPEDSSIYLCSVKMDIRSPLHFGNGTRLTVT.

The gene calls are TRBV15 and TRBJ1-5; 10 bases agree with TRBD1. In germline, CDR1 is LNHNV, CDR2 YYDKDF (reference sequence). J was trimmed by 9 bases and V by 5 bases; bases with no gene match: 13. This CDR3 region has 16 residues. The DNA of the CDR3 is TGTGCCACCAGCGGAACCGGGACAGGGGCCCGGGGGCCCCAGCATTTT. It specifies CATSGTGTGARGPQHF.

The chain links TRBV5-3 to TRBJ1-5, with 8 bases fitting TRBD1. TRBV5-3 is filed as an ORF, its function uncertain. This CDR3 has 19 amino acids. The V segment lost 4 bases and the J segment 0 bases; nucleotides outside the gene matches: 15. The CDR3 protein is CARSTGTGPEEISNQPQHF. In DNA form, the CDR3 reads TGTGCCAGAAGCACCGGGACAGGTCCAGAGGAAATTAGCAATCAGCCCCAGCATTTT.

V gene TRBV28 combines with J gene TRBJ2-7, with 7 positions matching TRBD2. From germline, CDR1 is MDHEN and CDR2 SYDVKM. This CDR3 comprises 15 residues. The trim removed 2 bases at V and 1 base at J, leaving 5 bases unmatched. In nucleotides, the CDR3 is TGTGCCAGCAGTTTAGCGGGGGTGCTATCCTACGAGCAGTACTTC. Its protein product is CASSLAGVLSYEQYF.

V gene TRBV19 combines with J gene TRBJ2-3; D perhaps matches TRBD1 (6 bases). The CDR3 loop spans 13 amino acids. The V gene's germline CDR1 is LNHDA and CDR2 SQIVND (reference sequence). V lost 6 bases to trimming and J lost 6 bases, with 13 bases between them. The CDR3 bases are TGTGCCAGTAGAACCCGGACAGCGGATACGCAGTATTTT. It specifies CASRTRTADTQYF.

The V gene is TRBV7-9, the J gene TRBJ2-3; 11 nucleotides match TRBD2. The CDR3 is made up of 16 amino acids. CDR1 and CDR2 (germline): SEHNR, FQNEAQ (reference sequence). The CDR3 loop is CATQGTSGISTDTQYF. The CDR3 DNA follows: TGTGCTACTCAAGGGACTAGCGGAATAAGCACAGATACGCAGTATTTT.

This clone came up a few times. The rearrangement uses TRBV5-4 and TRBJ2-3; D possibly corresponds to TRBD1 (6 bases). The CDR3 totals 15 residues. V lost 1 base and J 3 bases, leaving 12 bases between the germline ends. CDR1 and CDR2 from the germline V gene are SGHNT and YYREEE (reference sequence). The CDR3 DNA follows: TGTGCCAGCAGCTTGCCACCCCAGGGGACAGATACGCAGTATTTT. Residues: CASSLPPQGTDTQYF.

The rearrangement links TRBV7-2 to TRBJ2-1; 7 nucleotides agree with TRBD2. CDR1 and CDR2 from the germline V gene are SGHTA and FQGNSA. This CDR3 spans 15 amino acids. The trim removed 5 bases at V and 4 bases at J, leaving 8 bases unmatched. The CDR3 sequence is CASSRGLGGYNEQFF. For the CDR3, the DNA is TGTGCCAGCAGCCGTGGCCTGGGGGGGTACAATGAGCAGTTCTTC.

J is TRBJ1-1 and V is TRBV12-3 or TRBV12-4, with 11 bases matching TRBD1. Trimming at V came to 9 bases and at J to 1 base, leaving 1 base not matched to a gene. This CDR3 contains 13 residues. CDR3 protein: CASGTGGNTEAFF. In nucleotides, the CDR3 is TGTGCCAGTGGGACAGGGGGGAACACTGAAGCTTTCTTT.

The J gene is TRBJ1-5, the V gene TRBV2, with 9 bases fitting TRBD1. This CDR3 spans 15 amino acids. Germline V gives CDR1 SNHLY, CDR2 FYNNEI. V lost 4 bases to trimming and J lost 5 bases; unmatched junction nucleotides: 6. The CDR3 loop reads CASSAGQGYDQPQHF. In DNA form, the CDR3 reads TGTGCCAGCAGTGCGGGACAGGGTTACGATCAGCCCCAGCATTTT.

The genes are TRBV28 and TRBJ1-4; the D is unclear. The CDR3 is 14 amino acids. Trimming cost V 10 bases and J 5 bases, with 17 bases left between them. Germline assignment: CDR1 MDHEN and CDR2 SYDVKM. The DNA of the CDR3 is TGTGCCACGCGGGGAATAGGGCAAAATGAAAAACTGTTTTTT. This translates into CATRGIGQNEKLFF.

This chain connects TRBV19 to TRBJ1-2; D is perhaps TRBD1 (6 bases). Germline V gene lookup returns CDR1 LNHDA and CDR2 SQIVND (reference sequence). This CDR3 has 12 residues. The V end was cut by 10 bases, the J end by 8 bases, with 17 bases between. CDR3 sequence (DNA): TGTGCCACCCCCGGGGGGCAACGGGGCTACACCTTC. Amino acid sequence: CATPGGQRGYTF.

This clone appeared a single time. This CDR3 reads CATSDPGSGNTIYF. In nucleotides, the CDR3 is TGTGCCACCAGTGATCCAGGCTCTGGAAACACCATATATTTT. The chain joins TRBV24-1 to TRBJ1-3, with no clear D. The CDR3 sequence is 14 residues long. The germline V gene encodes CDR1 KGHDR and CDR2 SFDVKD. With 3 bases removed from V and 0 bases from J, the gap between germline ends came to 5 bases.

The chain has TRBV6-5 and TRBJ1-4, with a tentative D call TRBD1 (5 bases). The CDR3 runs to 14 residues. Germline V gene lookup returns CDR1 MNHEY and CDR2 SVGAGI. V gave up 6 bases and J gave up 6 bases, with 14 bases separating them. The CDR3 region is CASSSGGDYEKLFF. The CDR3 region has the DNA TGTGCCAGCAGCTCGGGGGGAGATTATGAAAAACTGTTTTTT.

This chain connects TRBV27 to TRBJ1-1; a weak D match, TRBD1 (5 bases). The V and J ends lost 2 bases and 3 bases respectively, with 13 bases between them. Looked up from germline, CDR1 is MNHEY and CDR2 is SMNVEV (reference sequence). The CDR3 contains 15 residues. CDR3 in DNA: TGTGCCAGCAGTTTAGGGCAGGGCGGAGACACTGAAGCTTTCTTT. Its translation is CASSLGQGGDTEAFF.

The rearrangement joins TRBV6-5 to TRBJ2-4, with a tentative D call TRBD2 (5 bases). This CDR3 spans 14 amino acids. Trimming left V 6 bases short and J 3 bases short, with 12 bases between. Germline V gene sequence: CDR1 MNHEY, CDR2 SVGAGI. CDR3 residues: CASRGEPNKNIQYF. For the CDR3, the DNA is TGTGCCAGCAGGGGAGAACCGAACAAAAACATTCAGTACTTC.

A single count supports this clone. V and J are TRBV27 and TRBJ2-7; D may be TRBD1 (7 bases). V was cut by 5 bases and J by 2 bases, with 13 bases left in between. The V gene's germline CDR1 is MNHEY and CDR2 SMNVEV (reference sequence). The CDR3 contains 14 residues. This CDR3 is CASSPRRGAYEQYF. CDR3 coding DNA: TGTGCCAGCAGTCCCCGCAGGGGGGCCTACGAGCAGTACTTC.

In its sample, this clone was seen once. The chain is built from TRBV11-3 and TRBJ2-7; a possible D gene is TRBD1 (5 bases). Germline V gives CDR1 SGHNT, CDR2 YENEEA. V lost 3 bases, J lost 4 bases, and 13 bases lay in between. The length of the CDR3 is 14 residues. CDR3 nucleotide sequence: TGTGCCAGCAGCTTCCATCAGGGCGGTTACGAGCAGTACTTC. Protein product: CASSFHQGGYEQYF.

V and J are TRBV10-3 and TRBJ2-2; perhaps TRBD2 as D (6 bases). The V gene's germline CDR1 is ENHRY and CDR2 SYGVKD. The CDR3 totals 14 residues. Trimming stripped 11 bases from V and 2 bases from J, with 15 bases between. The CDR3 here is CALTRELNTGELFF. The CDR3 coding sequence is TGTGCCCTAACCCGGGAGCTTAACACCGGGGAGCTGTTTTTT.